This T cell receptor (beta chain) was sequenced for a study of blood T cell repertoires in COVID-19. Overall study context: The cDNA or gDNA used as material had been derived from T cells, B-cell-depleted T cells, or PBMCs.

Sequencing used immunoSEQ multiplex PCR; TCRdb keeps in-frame clones, though not all of them. The sample carries roughly 100,000 clones, 81% recorded once. Losses at the gene ends were 4 bases for V and 7 bases for J; bases not matched to a gene: 8. CDR3 length equals 14 residues. From germline, CDR1 is GTSNPN and CDR2 SVGIG (reference sequence). Sample: peripheral blood. The TCR sequence derives from a man older than 75 with active or convalescent COVID-19. The chain links TRBV30 to TRBJ1-5; the match to TRBD1 covers 9 bases. CDR3 sequence reads: CAWNRGTGQQPQHF. The CDR3 DNA reads as TGTGCCTGGAACCGAGGGACAGGGCAACAGCCCCAGCATTTT.